The 18 T cell receptor beta chains given below trace back to one sample, sequenced in a study of control samples from healthy donors and cancer patients. Sequenced by immunoSEQ multiplex PCR; TCRdb stores in-frame clones only, minus some. This table holds over 75,000 clones, over 80% found once. What was sequenced was blood. The receptors shown here come from a man aged 30-40 years in good health.

The rearrangement uses TRBV6-5 and TRBJ1-4; weak D call: TRBD1 (6 bases). CDR1 and CDR2 from the germline V gene are MNHEY and SVGAGI. The CDR3 is made up of 15 amino acids. V was clipped by 2 bases and J by 7 bases, with 14 bases between them. DNA of the CDR3: TGTGCCAGCAGTTACCTGGCAGGGGAGGCTGAAAAACTGTTTTTT. This sequence encodes CASSYLAGEAEKLFF.

This clone was counted once. The V gene is TRBV25-1, the J gene TRBJ1-6; no clear D. CDR3 size: 15 residues. Trimming cost V 6 bases and J 1 base, with 10 bases left between them. Germline lookup yields CDR1 MGHDK and CDR2 SYGVNS. The CDR3 DNA sequence: TGTGCCAGCAGAGATCGGTGGTCCTATAATTCACCCCTCCACTTT. Residues: CASRDRWSYNSPLHF.

This clone was recorded once. One end of the junction varies from germline; a read error may be responsible. The chain joins TRBV5-1 to TRBJ2-4; a weak D match, TRBD2 (6 bases). Germline lookup yields CDR1 SGHRS and CDR2 YFSETQ. CDR3 length: 15 residues. The CDR3 bases are TGCGCCAACAGCTTAGGAGGGTATGGGAATGGCATTCAGTACTTC. Residues: CANSLGGYGNGIQYF. Full variable domain (missing parts from reference TRBV5-1 and TRBJ2-4): KAGVTQTPRYLIKTRGQQVTLSCSPISGHRSVSWYQQTPGQGLQFLFEYFSETQRNKGNFPGRFSGRQFSNSRSEMNVSTLELGDSALYLCANSLGGYGNGIQYFGAGTRLSVL.

This clone was recorded only once. The chain links TRBV15 to TRBJ2-2; 7 positions match TRBD2. After removal of 5 bases from V and 5 bases from J, the junction contained 2 bases not matched to a gene. This CDR3 spans 13 amino acids. Looked up from germline, CDR1 is LNHNV and CDR2 is YYDKDF (reference sequence). CDR3 region: CATSGRGTGELFF. The CDR3 nucleotides are TGTGCCACCAGCGGGAGGGGAACCGGGGAGCTGTTTTTT.

The rearrangement joins TRBV12-3 or TRBV12-4 to TRBJ2-1; D remains ambiguous. This CDR3 region has 11 residues. V was clipped by 5 bases and J by 10 bases, with 9 bases between them. The DNA of the CDR3 is TGTGCCAGCAGTCCTGAGGTAGAGCAGTTCTTC. It specifies CASSPEVEQFF.

The count of this clone is one. The rearrangement joins TRBV5-4 to TRBJ2-3; the D is unclear. This CDR3 region has 14 residues. Trimming took off 4 bases at V and 4 bases at J, with 13 bases between the two ends. Germline V gene lookup returns CDR1 SGHNT and CDR2 YYREEE (reference sequence). In nucleotides, the CDR3 is TGTGCCAGCAGCCGTGAGGCAGGATCAGATACGCAGTATTTT. Its protein product is CASSREAGSDTQYF.

This chain uses TRBV4-1 with TRBJ2-7, with TRBD1 matching over 9 bases. The CDR3 length is 17 residues. The germline gives CDR1 MGHRA, CDR2 YSYEKL. Trimming took 2 bases from V and 4 from J; bases not matched to a gene: 12. The CDR3 reads CASSQILGDREKYEQYF. The CDR3 region has the DNA TGCGCCAGCAGCCAAATACTGGGGGACAGGGAGAAATACGAGCAGTACTTC.

A few counts support this clone. CDR3 sequence (DNA): TGTGCCAGCATGGTGAACAAAGGGGCCAAAAACATTCAGTACTTC. This translates into CASMVNKGAKNIQYF. The chain employs TRBV9 and TRBJ2-4, with D uncertain. The length of the CDR3 is 15 residues. V was pared by 6 bases and J by 1 base, with 14 bases between. Germline V gene lookup returns CDR1 SGDLS and CDR2 YYNGEE.

The genes are TRBV12-5 and TRBJ1-3; no clear D. V gave up 5 bases and J gave up 3 bases, with 5 bases separating them. The CDR3 is 12 residues long. The germline CDR1 and CDR2 sequences are LGHNT and FRNRAP. The CDR3: CASGSDGNTIYF. CDR3 nucleotide sequence: TGTGCTAGTGGTAGTGATGGAAACACCATATATTTT. The full variable domain, its missing parts supplied by reference TRBV12-5 and TRBJ1-3, is DARVTQTPRHKVTEMGQEVTMRCQPILGHNTVFWYRQTMMQGLELLAYFRNRAPLDDSGMPKDRFSAEMPDATLATLKIQPSEPRDSAVYFCASGSDGNTIYFGEGSWLTVV.

The rearrangement links TRBV4-2 to TRBJ1-3; no clear D. Germline values: CDR1 LGHNA, CDR2 YNFKEQ. The CDR3 covers 13 residues. V was cut by 0 bases and J by 7 bases, with 7 bases left in between. The CDR3 spells CASSQDLGNTIYF. In DNA, the CDR3 is TGTGCCAGCAGCCAAGATCTGGGTAACACCATATATTTT.

The chain carries TRBV9 and TRBJ2-2; 8 bases line up with TRBD1. From germline, CDR1 is SGDLS and CDR2 YYNGEE. V lost 5 bases to trimming and J lost 4 bases; unmatched junction nucleotides: 4. The CDR3 length is 14 residues. The DNA of the CDR3 is TGTGCCAGCAGGGCAGGGGGCGGCACCGGGGAGCTGTTTTTT. The encoded protein is CASRAGGGTGELFF.

The chain couples TRBV5-1 to TRBJ2-3, with 11 nucleotides matching TRBD1. The length of the CDR3 is 16 residues. With V trimmed by 3 bases and J by 1 base, 4 bases remained unmatched. Germline values: CDR1 SGHRS, CDR2 YFSETQ. In nucleotides, the CDR3 is TGCGCCAGCAGCTCGGGACAGGGGGTTGGCACAGATACGCAGTATTTT. It is translated as CASSSGQGVGTDTQYF.

The rearrangement links TRBV9 to TRBJ2-3, with D maybe TRBD1 (7 bases). Trimming pared 4 bases from V and 2 bases from J, leaving 26 bases between. This CDR3 is 19 amino acids long. CDR1 is SGDLS and CDR2 is YYNGEE in the germline V gene. The CDR3 reads CASSPDRRGLASFTDTQYF. CDR3 DNA sequence: TGTGCCAGCAGCCCGGACAGGCGGGGACTTGCCTCCTTCACAGATACGCAGTATTTT.

This chain connects TRBV5-1 to TRBJ2-2; D remains unclear. V gave up 2 bases and J gave up 4 bases, with 3 bases separating them. CDR1 and CDR2 from the germline V gene are SGHRS and YFSETQ. The CDR3 consists of 12 residues. The CDR3 sequence is CASSFFTGELFF. The CDR3 DNA sequence: TGCGCCAGCAGCTTTTTCACCGGGGAGCTGTTTTTT.

The chain links TRBV6-6 to TRBJ1-1; unclear D gene. Trimming took off 4 bases at V and 9 bases at J, with 12 bases between the two ends. Germline-derived CDR1 and CDR2 are MNHNY and SVGAGI (reference sequence). CDR3 length equals 12 residues. The CDR3 DNA reads as TGTGCCAGCAGTTCCCAAGGGTCGAAAGCTTTCTTT. Translating gives CASSSQGSKAFF.

The chain carries TRBV19 and TRBJ2-2; TRBD1 matches 7 bases. The length of the CDR3 is 15 residues. The J segment lost 4 bases and the V segment lost 2 bases, leaving 4 bases of the junction unmatched. CDR1 and CDR2 from the germline V gene are LNHDA and SQIVND (reference sequence). The CDR3 is CASSITGVGTGELFF. The DNA of the CDR3 is TGTGCCAGTAGTATAACAGGGGTGGGCACCGGGGAGCTGTTTTTT.

This clone was observed a single time. The rearrangement links TRBV5-1 to TRBJ2-1; 8 bases line up with TRBD1. The CDR3 has 17 residues. Trimming cost V 4 bases and J 6 bases; bases outside gene matches: 15. CDR1 SGHRS and CDR2 YFSETQ come from the germline V gene. The CDR3 sequence is CASSPGTGLMGGNEQFF. CDR3 sequence (DNA): TGCGCCAGCAGCCCCGGGACAGGCCTTATGGGGGGCAATGAGCAGTTCTTC.

The V call is TRBV28, the J call TRBJ1-3; D not certain. The CDR3 spans 13 residues. The V end was cut by 10 bases, the J end by 4 bases, with 14 bases between. Germline V CDR1 and CDR2: MDHEN, SYDVKM. The chain's CDR3 is CATRIQSGNTIYF. CDR3 sequence (DNA): TGTGCCACCAGAATACAGAGCGGAAACACCATATATTTT.